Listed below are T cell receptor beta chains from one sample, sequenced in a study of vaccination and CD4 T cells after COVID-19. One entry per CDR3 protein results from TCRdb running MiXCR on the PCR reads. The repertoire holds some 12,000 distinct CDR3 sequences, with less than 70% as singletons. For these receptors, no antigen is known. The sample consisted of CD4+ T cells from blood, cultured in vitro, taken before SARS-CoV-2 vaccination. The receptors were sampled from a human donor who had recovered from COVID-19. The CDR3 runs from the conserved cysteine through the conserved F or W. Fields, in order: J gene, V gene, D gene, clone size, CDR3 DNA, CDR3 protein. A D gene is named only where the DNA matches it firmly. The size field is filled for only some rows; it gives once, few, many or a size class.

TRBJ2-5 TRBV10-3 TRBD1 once TGTGCCATCAAACCTACAGGGGGCTTTAGAGAGACCCAGTACTTC CAIKPTGGFRETQYF
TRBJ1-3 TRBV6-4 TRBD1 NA TGTGCCAGCAGTGACCGAGGGGACAGAGGAAACACCATATATTTT CASSDRGDRGNTIYF
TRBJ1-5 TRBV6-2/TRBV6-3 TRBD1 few TGTGCCAGCAGTTACTCGATGGGACAGGGGGCTAGCAATCAGCCCCAGCATTTT CASSYSMGQGASNQPQHF
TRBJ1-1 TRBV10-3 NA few TGTGCCATCAGTGAGAACCCAGGGAGACTAGGCACTGAAGCTTTCTTT CAISENPGRLGTEAFF
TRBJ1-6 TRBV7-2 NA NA TGTGCCAGTTCTTATAGCGGAGAGCCACCCCTCCACTTT CASSYSGEPPLHF
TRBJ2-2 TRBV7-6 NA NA TGTGCCAGCAGCTTAGAGCAACTCGGACAGCCCGGGGAGCTGTTTTTT CASSLEQLGQPGELFF
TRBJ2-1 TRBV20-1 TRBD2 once TGCAGTGCTAACAGACTAGCGGGATCCAATGAGCAGTTCTTC CSANRLAGSNEQFF
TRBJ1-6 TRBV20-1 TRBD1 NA TGCAGTGCTAGCGGACAGGGAGATTCACCCCTCCACTTT CSASGQGDSPLHF
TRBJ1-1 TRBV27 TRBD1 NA TGTGCCAGCAGGGACAGGGTGACGAACACTGAAGCTTTCTTT CASRDRVTNTEAFF
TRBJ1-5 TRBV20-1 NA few TGCAGTGGTTTGACAGGAGTCAGCAATCAGCCCCAGCATTTT CSGLTGVSNQPQHF
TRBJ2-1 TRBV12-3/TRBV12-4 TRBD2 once TGTGCCAGCACTTTGGCCACTAGCGGGAGGGCGCTCCATGAGCAGTTCTTC CASTLATSGRALHEQFF
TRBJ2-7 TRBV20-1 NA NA TGCAGTGCTAGAGAAGCCCCCGGGAACTACGAGCAGTACTTC CSAREAPGNYEQYF
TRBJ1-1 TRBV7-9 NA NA TGTGCCAGCAGCCGGGCCCGGACGAACACTGAAGCTTTCTTT CASSRARTNTEAFF
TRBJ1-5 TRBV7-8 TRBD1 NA TGTGCCAGCAGCTTAGGCGGACAGGGTAACCAGCCCCAGCATTTT CASSLGGQGNQPQHF
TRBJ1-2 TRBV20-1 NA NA TGCAGTGCTAAAGGCAGTAACTATGGCTACACCTTC CSAKGSNYGYTF
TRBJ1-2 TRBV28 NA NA TGTGCCAGCAGTCAGCATGGGCAGAACTATGGCTACACCTTC CASSQHGQNYGYTF
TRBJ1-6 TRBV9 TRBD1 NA TGTGCCAGCAGCCTGTTAGACAGGGGCTATTCACCCCTCCACTTT CASSLLDRGYSPLHF
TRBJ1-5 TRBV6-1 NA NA TGTGTCAGCCGGGAGACACTCAGCAATCAGCCCCAGCATTTT CVSRETLSNQPQHF
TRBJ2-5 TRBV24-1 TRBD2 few TGTGCCACCAGTGATCTGAGGACTAGCGGAGAAGAGACCCAGTACTTC CATSDLRTSGEETQYF
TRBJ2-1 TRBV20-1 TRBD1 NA TGCAGTGCTACTCCGGACAGGGGGCTCGATGAGCAGTTCTTC CSATPDRGLDEQFF
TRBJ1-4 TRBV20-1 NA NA TGCAGTGCTAGAGATCCAAGGGGCTCGACTGATGAAAAACTGTTTTTT CSARDPRGSTDEKLFF
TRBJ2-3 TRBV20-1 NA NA TGCAGTGCTAGATTCTCGGCGGGTGGGACAGATACGCAGTATTTT CSARFSAGGTDTQYF
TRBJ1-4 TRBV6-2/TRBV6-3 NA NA TGTGCCACGGGGGAGATTGAAAAACTGTTTTTT CATGEIEKLFF
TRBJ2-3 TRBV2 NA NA TGTGCCAGCAGTCAGGGTAGCACAGATACGCAGTATTTT CASSQGSTDTQYF
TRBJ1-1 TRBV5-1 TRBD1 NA TGCGCCAGCAGCTTGACTGGGACAGCGAACACTGAAGCTTTCTTT CASSLTGTANTEAFF
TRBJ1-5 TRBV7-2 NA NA TGTGCCAGCAGCTCGGGAGGCCAGCCCCAGCATTTT CASSSGGQPQHF
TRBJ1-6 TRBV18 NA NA TGTGCCAGCTCACCACCACCCGGGAGGAATTCACCCCTCCACTTT CASSPPPGRNSPLHF
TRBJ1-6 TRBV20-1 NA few TGCAGTGCGACGGGGGGGGGAAGGAATTCACCCCTCCACTTT CSATGGGRNSPLHF
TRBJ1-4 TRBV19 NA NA TGTGCCAGTAAACCCCAAGAGGGTGAAAAACTGTTTTTT CASKPQEGEKLFF
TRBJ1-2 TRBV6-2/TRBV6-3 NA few TGTGCCAGCAGACCCCCGGAGGGCCGGCGCGGCTATGGCTACACCTTC CASRPPEGRRGYGYTF
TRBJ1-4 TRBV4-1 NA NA TGCGCCAGCAGGAAATGGTCTGGAAAGGACGAAAAACTGTTTTTT CASRKWSGKDEKLFF
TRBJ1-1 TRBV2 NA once TGTGCCAGCAGTGAATTAGGGGCGGGGGCCACTGAAGCTTTCTTT CASSELGAGATEAFF
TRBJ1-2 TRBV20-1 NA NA TGCAGTGCGGAAACGGACAGAGACGGCTACACCTTC CSAETDRDGYTF
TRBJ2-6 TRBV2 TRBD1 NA TGTGCCAGCACTCTGGACAGGGTGGGCTCTGGGGCCAACGTCCTGACTTTC CASTLDRVGSGANVLTF
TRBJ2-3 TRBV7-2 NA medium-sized TGTGCCAGCAGCCGCCCGGGAGAGACGCAGTATTTT CASSRPGETQYF
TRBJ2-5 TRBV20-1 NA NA TGCAGTGCCCGGGTGAGGGAGACCCAGTACTTC CSARVRETQYF
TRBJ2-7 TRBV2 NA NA TGTGCCATCAGGTCGGGCCCTCGCTCCTACGAGCAGTACTTC CAIRSGPRSYEQYF
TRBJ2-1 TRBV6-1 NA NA TGTGCCAGCACCCGGAATAGCGGAAGCTCCTACAATGAGCAGTTCTTC CASTRNSGSSYNEQFF
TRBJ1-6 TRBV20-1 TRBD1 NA TGCAGTGCCCGTATGACAGGGGGAGTTGATTCACCCCTCCACTTT CSARMTGGVDSPLHF
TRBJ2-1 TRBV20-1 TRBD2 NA TGCAGTGCGGGCCGAGGCGGGGGAAACAATGAGCAGTTCTTC CSAGRGGGNNEQFF
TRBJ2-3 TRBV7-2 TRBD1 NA TGTGCCAGCACCCCGGGACAGGGAACAGATACGCAGTATTTT CASTPGQGTDTQYF
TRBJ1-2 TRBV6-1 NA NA TGTGCCAGCACCGAGGTGGGGAATGGCTACACCTTC CASTEVGNGYTF
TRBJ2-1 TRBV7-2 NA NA TGTGCCAGCAGCTTAGAATACGGGCGCTACAATGAGCAGTTCTTC CASSLEYGRYNEQFF
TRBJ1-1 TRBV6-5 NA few TGTGCCAGCAGTTACCTCGGGACTGAAGCTTTCTTT CASSYLGTEAFF
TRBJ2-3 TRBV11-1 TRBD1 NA TGTGCCAGCAGCTCGGACAGGACTCGGCACCCGCAGTATTTT CASSSDRTRHPQYF
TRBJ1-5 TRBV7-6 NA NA TGTGCCAGCAGCTTTGGTAGCAATCAGCCCCAGCATTTT CASSFGSNQPQHF
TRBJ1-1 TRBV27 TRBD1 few TGTGCCAGCAGTATGGACAGGGTAGGCACTGAAGCTTTCTTT CASSMDRVGTEAFF
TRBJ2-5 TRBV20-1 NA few TGCAGTGCTAGAGGAGCGGGAGAGACCCAGTACTTC CSARGAGETQYF
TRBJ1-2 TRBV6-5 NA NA TGTGCCAGCAGTTACTTAGGGGTGCACTATGGCTACACCTTC CASSYLGVHYGYTF
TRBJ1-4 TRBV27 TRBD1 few TGTGCCAGCAGGGGACAGGGCGGGAGTGAAAAACTGTTTTTT CASRGQGGSEKLFF
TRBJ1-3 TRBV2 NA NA TGTGCCAGCAGTGACCAGCCAGGGGTCGGAAACACCATATATTTT CASSDQPGVGNTIYF
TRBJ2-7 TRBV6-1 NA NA TGTGCCAGCGGTACAGGGAACCACGAGCAGTACTTC CASGTGNHEQYF
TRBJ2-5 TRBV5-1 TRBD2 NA TGCGCCAGCAGCAGATCGTTCGGGACTAGCGGGATGGGGACCCAGTACTTC CASSRSFGTSGMGTQYF
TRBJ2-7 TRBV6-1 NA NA TGTGCCAGCAATTTGGCAGGGCCTCCCTCCTACGAGCAGTACTTC CASNLAGPPSYEQYF
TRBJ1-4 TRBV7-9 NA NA TGTGCCAGCAGCCCCACAGACCCCCTGGAAAAACTGTTTTTT CASSPTDPLEKLFF
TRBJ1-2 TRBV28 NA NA TGTGCCAGCAGTGTCAGGGGACCCTATGGCTACACCTTC CASSVRGPYGYTF
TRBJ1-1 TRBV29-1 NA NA TGCAGCGTTGATGCGCAGGGTAGAACTGAAGCTTTCTTT CSVDAQGRTEAFF
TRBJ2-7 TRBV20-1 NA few TGCAGTGCTAGTACGACCATCGAGCAGTACTTC CSASTTIEQYF